These 13 T cell receptor beta chains share one sample of origin, sequenced in a study of T cell repertoires in cytomegalovirus infection. TCRdb ran MiXCR on the reads and lists one entry per CDR3 protein. The sample has some 220,000 distinct CDR3 sequences, about 12% seen once. The specimen was PBMCs. All receptors derive from a human donor in good health (CMV status not recorded). Some clones in this sample may be carry-over from other donors' samples.

The chain recombines TRBV19 with TRBJ2-1; D may match TRBD1 or TRBD2 (5 bases each). Trimming removed 4 bases from V and 4 bases from J, with 14 bases in between. CDR3 size: 15 residues. From germline, CDR1 is LNHDA and CDR2 SQIVND (reference sequence). The CDR3 nucleotides read TGTGCCAGTAGTACTTACGGGACGGATTACAATGAGCAGTTCTTC. Protein: CASSTYGTDYNEQFF.

This chain links TRBV4-3 with TRBJ2-1; 13 nucleotides agree with TRBD2. The CDR3 sequence is 20 residues long. CDR1 and CDR2 from the germline V gene are LGHNA and YSLEER. V dropped 0 bases and J dropped 3; count of bases not matched to a gene: 11. The CDR3 is CASSQDKVGLAGYNYNEQFF. DNA for the CDR3: TGCGCCAGCAGCCAAGATAAGGTGGGACTAGCGGGATATAACTACAATGAGCAGTTCTTC.

This clonotype has at least ten counts. This chain uses TRBV7-3 with TRBJ2-7; 9 bases are shared with TRBD1. Germline V gene lookup returns CDR1 SGHTA and CDR2 FQGTGA. The CDR3 has 15 amino acids. V lost 2 bases, J lost 8 bases, and 10 bases stayed unmatched. This CDR3 reads CASSLLGDRDGKQYF. In DNA form, the CDR3 reads TGTGCCAGCAGCTTACTGGGGGACAGGGATGGTAAGCAGTACTTC.

This clonotype was detected ten times or more. The chain employs TRBV7-2 and TRBJ2-1, with TRBD1 matching 8 bases. The germline V gene has CDR1 SGHTA and CDR2 FQGNSA. The V and J ends lost 5 bases and 3 bases, in that order; junction bases with no gene match: 6. CDR3 length: 15 residues. CDR3 in DNA: TGTGCCAGCAGCCATAGACAGGGGAACTACAATGAGCAGTTCTTC. It codes for CASSHRQGNYNEQFF.

The V gene is TRBV20-1, the J gene TRBJ2-5; 9 bases agree with TRBD1. The CDR3 has 14 amino acids. Germline CDR1 is DFQATT and CDR2 is SNEGSKA (reference sequence). Losses at the gene ends were 5 bases for V and 4 bases for J; bases not matched to a gene: 8. CDR3 nucleotides: TGCAGTGCTCCCCCTTTGGACAGGGGAGAGACCCAGTACTTC. Protein: CSAPPLDRGETQYF.

This clonotype has ten or more counts. The gene calls are TRBV7-8 and TRBJ2-7; the D is unclear. Trimming shortened V by 2 bases and J by 2 bases, and 16 bases separated the two germline ends. Germline V gene lookup returns CDR1 SGHVS and CDR2 FQNEAQ. The CDR3 sequence is 16 residues long. The CDR3 loop is CASSLNLWVRTYEQYF. DNA for the CDR3: TGTGCCAGCAGCTTAAACTTGTGGGTTAGAACCTACGAGCAGTACTTC.

Many counts were recorded for this clonotype. V is TRBV7-2 and J is TRBJ2-7; 7 nucleotides match TRBD1. V lost 1 base and J lost 3; bases outside the gene matches: 6. Germline CDR1 reads SGHTA; CDR2 reads FQGNSA. The CDR3 is 15 amino acids. CDR3 sequence (DNA): TGTGCCAGCAGCTTAGAAGGGGGCCGAGGCTACGAGCAGTACTTC. Protein product: CASSLEGGRGYEQYF.

This clonotype was counted ten times or more. The chain has TRBV7-2 and TRBJ2-3; D is uncertain. V shed 3 bases and J shed 6 bases, with 10 bases lying between them. The CDR3 length is 13 residues. Germline CDR1 reads SGHTA; CDR2 reads FQGNSA. DNA for the CDR3: TGTGCCAGCAGCTTCGACGGGTCGGATACGCAGTATTTT. This encodes CASSFDGSDTQYF.

In this sample, this clonotype turned up many times. The chain uses TRBV28 and TRBJ2-1; 7 positions agree with TRBD2. CDR3 size: 12 residues. V shed 2 bases and J 11 bases; nucleotides not matched to a gene: 3. Germline CDR1 is MDHEN and CDR2 is SYDVKM. The DNA for the CDR3 is TGTGCCAGCAGTTTAGCGGGGGATCAGCAGTTCTTC. Its translation is CASSLAGDQQFF.

This clonotype was observed at least ten times. The chain links TRBV25-1 to TRBJ1-2; D uncertain. The CDR3 contains 13 residues. Germline V gene sequence: CDR1 MGHDK, CDR2 SYGVNS. V lost 3 bases and J 8 bases, leaving 13 bases between the germline ends. In DNA, the CDR3 is TGTGCCAGCAGTGATCCCGGAAGTCGGGGCTACACCTTC. Amino acids: CASSDPGSRGYTF.

This clonotype was detected ten times or more. The CDR3 spells CASSYFAISEAFF. CDR3 sequence (DNA): TGTGCCAGCAGTTATTTCGCGATCAGTGAAGCTTTCTTT. The chain recombines TRBV6-2 or TRBV6-3 with TRBJ1-1; D is uncertain. This CDR3 region has 13 residues. The germline V gene encodes CDR1 MNHEY and CDR2 SVGEGT. V was pared by 3 bases and J by 7 bases, with 12 bases between.

This clonotype was seen only a few times. The chain couples TRBV29-1 to TRBJ1-1; D unclear. Germline CDR1 and CDR2: SQVTM and ANQGSEA. This CDR3 has 13 residues. Trimming took off 7 bases at V and 3 bases at J, with 15 bases between the two ends. CDR3 sequence: CSAGRPRYTEAFF. The CDR3 nucleotides are TGCAGCGCCGGGCGGCCCAGATACACTGAAGCTTTCTTT.

In its sample, this clonotype was seen a few times. V gene TRBV28 combines with J gene TRBJ2-2, with D possibly being TRBD2 (5 bases). CDR3 length: 14 amino acids. Looked up from germline, CDR1 is MDHEN and CDR2 is SYDVKM. Trimming took off 6 bases at V and 1 base at J, with 9 bases between the two ends. DNA for the CDR3: TGTGCCAGCAGATGGACTCGGAACACCGGGGAGCTGTTTTTT. Its translation is CASRWTRNTGELFF.